The 30 T cell receptor beta chains listed next were all sequenced from one sample in a study of cytotoxic CD8 clonotypes in ibrutinib-treated CLL. Assay used: immunoSEQ multiplex PCR; TCRdb lists only in-frame clones, some missing. The table lists 110,000 to 150,000 clones, about three quarters of them singletons, with roughly 4.7% in the top ten. The specimen was PBMCs, collected after 24 months of ibrutinib treatment. These receptors all come from a human donor with chronic lymphocytic leukemia.

V is TRBV10-3 and J is TRBJ1-2; a weak D match, TRBD1 (6 bases). Trimming removed 6 bases at V and 8 bases at J, with 19 bases between. Per germline, CDR1 ENHRY and CDR2 SYGVKD. The CDR3 loop spans 14 amino acids. CDR3 amino acids: CAISPPLAGVGYTF. CDR3 coding DNA: TGTGCCATCAGCCCCCCGCTGGCAGGGGTCGGCTACACCTTC.

The chain carries TRBV6-6 and TRBJ2-6; D is unclear. The CDR3 has 13 residues. The germline V gene encodes CDR1 MNHNY and CDR2 SVGAGI (reference sequence). Trimming cost V 10 bases and J 0 bases, with 7 bases left between them. CDR3 sequence: CATQDSGANVLTF. DNA of the CDR3: TGTGCCACCCAGGACTCTGGGGCCAACGTCCTGACTTTC.

The CDR3 coding sequence is TGTGCCAGTAGTATACGCCCCGAGAGCTCCTACAATGAGCAGTTCTTC. This sequence encodes CASSIRPESSYNEQFF. The chain has TRBV19 and TRBJ2-1; D gene ambiguous. Germline lookup yields CDR1 LNHDA and CDR2 SQIVND (reference sequence). V was pared by 2 bases and J by 0 bases, with 11 bases between. The CDR3 has 16 residues.

This clone was counted between two and nine times. The rearrangement uses TRBV2 and TRBJ1-6, with 8 positions matching TRBD1. With V trimmed by 10 bases and J by 8 bases, 7 bases remained unmatched. This CDR3 has 13 amino acids. CDR1 is SNHLY, CDR2 FYNNEI, per germline. This chain's CDR3 is CANRGTVDSPLHF. The DNA for the CDR3 is TGTGCCAACAGGGGGACGGTGGATTCACCCCTCCACTTT.

This chain links TRBV7-2 with TRBJ2-7, with 8 bases identical to TRBD1. Germline V gene lookup returns CDR1 SGHTA and CDR2 FQGNSA. This CDR3 contains 15 residues. With V trimmed by 0 bases and J by 0 bases, 1 base remained unmatched. CDR3 in amino acids: CASSLAQGASYEQYF. Here the CDR3 DNA reads TGTGCCAGCAGCTTAGCGCAGGGGGCCTCCTACGAGCAGTACTTC.

This sequence joins TRBV28 and TRBJ2-1, with D unresolved. Germline CDR1 reads MDHEN; CDR2 reads SYDVKM. The CDR3 runs 16 residues. The V end was cut by 8 bases, the J end by 0 bases, with 17 bases between. The CDR3 loop reads CASQAPGARSYNEQFF. The CDR3 region has the DNA TGTGCCAGCCAAGCCCCCGGCGCCCGCTCCTACAATGAGCAGTTCTTC.

The rearrangement links TRBV5-1 to TRBJ2-3, with TRBD2 matching 8 bases. The CDR3 has 14 residues. V lost 7 bases and J lost 0; bases outside the gene matches: 4. Germline assignment: CDR1 SGHRS and CDR2 YFSETQ. CDR3 nucleotides: TGCGCCAGCCTAGCGGGCTCTAGCACAGATACGCAGTATTTT. Translating it yields CASLAGSSTDTQYF.

This clone was recorded only once. V usage is TRBV7-9 and J usage is TRBJ2-3; D gene unclear. Germline-derived CDR1 and CDR2 are SEHNR and FQNEAQ (reference sequence). This CDR3 contains 14 residues. Trimming removed 4 bases from V and 0 bases from J, with 8 bases in between. In DNA, the CDR3 is TGTGCCAGCAGCTGGGAATTTAGCACAGATACGCAGTATTTT. Translating it yields CASSWEFSTDTQYF.

Points on this clone: Within the sample, other DNA sequences also encode this same CDR3. The chain couples TRBV4-3 to TRBJ1-5, with D possibly being TRBD1 (6 bases). Germline CDR1 and CDR2: LGHNA and YSLEER. The CDR3 has 13 residues. Trimming removed 0 bases from V and 7 bases from J, with 7 bases in between. CDR3 nucleotide sequence: TGCGCCAGCAGCCAAGAAGGGGGGCAGCCCCAGCATTTT. Residues: CASSQEGGQPQHF.

The V and J genes are TRBV9 and TRBJ2-3, with TRBD2 matching over 8 bases. The junction had 9 bases not matched to a gene; V was cut back by 5 bases and J by 1 base. Germline V gene sequence: CDR1 SGDLS, CDR2 YYNGEE. The CDR3 is made up of 16 amino acids. CDR3 nucleotides: TGTGCCAGCAGGGGAGGACGGGAGGGGGGCACAGATACGCAGTATTTT. It yields the protein CASRGGREGGTDTQYF.

Only one count was recorded for this clone. V usage is TRBV6-5 and J usage is TRBJ2-2; tentatively, D is TRBD2 (7 bases). Germline CDR1 reads MNHEY; CDR2 reads SVGAGI. The CDR3 has 13 residues. The V and J ends lost 10 bases and 4 bases respectively, with 13 bases between them. CDR3 bases: TGTGCCACGGGGAGGGGGGGCACCGGGGAGCTGTTTTTT. Translating it yields CATGRGGTGELFF.

This chain joins TRBV7-9 and TRBJ2-1; D uncertain. CDR1 and CDR2 (germline): SEHNR, FQNEAQ (reference sequence). The CDR3 extends over 15 amino acids. V lost 7 bases and J lost 10, with 23 bases in between. The CDR3 sequence is CASTPWDVSLGEQFF. CDR3 bases: TGTGCCAGCACGCCCTGGGATGTGTCTTTGGGCGAGCAGTTCTTC.

The CDR3 nucleotides are TGTGCCACCAGGCTGGAACAGGGCCGTGGATACGAGCAGTACTTC. Residues: CATRLEQGRGYEQYF. The chain recombines TRBV15 with TRBJ2-7, with D perhaps matching TRBD1 (6 bases). The CDR3 is 15 residues long. V lost 6 bases, J lost 4 bases, and 19 bases lay in between. From germline, CDR1 is LNHNV and CDR2 YYDKDF (reference sequence). The full variable domain, rest sourced from reference TRBV15 and TRBJ2-7, is DAMVIQNPRYQVTQFGKPVTLSCSQTLNHNVMYWYQQKSSQAPKLLFHYYDKDFNNEADTPDNFQSRRPNTSFCFLDIRSPGLGDTAMYLCATRLEQGRGYEQYFGPGTRLTVT.

As concerns this clone: Other DNA sequences from this sample encode an identical CDR3 as well. The J gene is TRBJ1-4, the V gene TRBV5-1; D gene ambiguous. Germline-derived CDR1 and CDR2 are SGHRS and YFSETQ. Trimming shortened V by 0 bases and J by 8 bases, and 11 bases separated the two germline ends. This CDR3 comprises 14 residues. CDR3 sequence: CASSLEGRKEKLFF. The CDR3 bases are TGCGCCAGCAGCTTGGAGGGCAGAAAGGAAAAACTGTTTTTT.

The V call is TRBV7-6, the J call TRBJ1-2; D not certain. Trimming removed 3 bases from V and 4 bases from J, with 9 bases in between. CDR1 and CDR2 from the germline V gene are SGHVS and FNYEAQ. The CDR3 has 13 amino acids. CDR3 protein: CASSFPGGYGYTF. The CDR3, as DNA: TGTGCCAGCAGCTTTCCTGGCGGCTATGGCTACACCTTC.

Only a few counts were recorded for this clone. The rearrangement links TRBV28 to TRBJ2-2; TRBD2 aligns across 7 bases. With 3 bases clipped from V and 4 bases from J, the junction kept 8 bases outside the gene matches. This CDR3 has 16 amino acids. The V gene's germline CDR1 is MDHEN and CDR2 SYDVKM. In nucleotides, the CDR3 is TGTGCCAGCAGTTTTTGGCGCGGGGGTGGCACCGGGGAGCTGTTTTTT. It codes for CASSFWRGGGTGELFF.

The chain uses TRBV5-4 and TRBJ1-1, with a possible D match to TRBD1 (5 bases). The CDR3 is 13 residues long. Between the trimmed V and J ends, which lost 2 bases and 7 bases, there was a span of 12 bases. Germline CDR1 is SGHNT and CDR2 is YYREEE (reference sequence). The CDR3 loop is CASSFYRGSEAFF. In DNA, the CDR3 is TGTGCCAGCAGCTTCTACCGGGGGAGTGAAGCTTTCTTT.

The rearrangement uses TRBV10-3 and TRBJ2-3, with 10 positions matching TRBD1. In germline, CDR1 is ENHRY, CDR2 SYGVKD. The trim removed 0 bases at V and 1 base at J, leaving 4 bases unmatched. This CDR3 has 17 residues. DNA of the CDR3: TGTGCCATCAGTGAGTCCCCCGGGACAGGGGGCACAGATACGCAGTATTTT. Amino acids: CAISESPGTGGTDTQYF.

The rearrangement links TRBV6-5 to TRBJ1-2; perhaps TRBD1 as D (5 bases). The V end was cut by 2 bases, the J end by 7 bases, with 17 bases between. The CDR3 loop spans 15 amino acids. Germline CDR1 MNHEY, CDR2 SVGAGI. This CDR3 is CASSYLRGGRLGYTF. CDR3 bases: TGTGCCAGCAGTTACCTTCGGGGCGGGAGGCTTGGCTACACCTTC.

The chain links TRBV5-1 to TRBJ2-1; TRBD1 aligns across 8 bases. Trimming took 1 base from V and 5 from J; bases not matched to a gene: 2. Germline loops: CDR1 SGHRS, CDR2 YFSETQ. This CDR3 contains 14 residues. The CDR3 region has the DNA TGCGCCAGCAGCTTGCAGGGGGCGGACAATGAGCAGTTCTTC. It codes for CASSLQGADNEQFF.

The chain uses TRBV10-3 and TRBJ2-1; 10 bases map to TRBD2. Germline V gene data show CDR1 as ENHRY and CDR2 as SYGVKD. This CDR3 is 15 amino acids long. Trimming at V came to 6 bases and at J to 8 bases, leaving 10 bases not matched to a gene. The CDR3 DNA follows: TGTGCCATCAGAGACGCTAGCGGGAGAGTGGATGAGCAGTTCTTC. Amino acid sequence: CAIRDASGRVDEQFF.

V and J are TRBV6-6 and TRBJ1-4; no firm D call. The germline CDR1 and CDR2 sequences are MNHNY and SVGAGI (reference sequence). The CDR3 has 14 amino acids. The V end lost 2 bases, the J end lost 3 bases, and 7 bases lay between the germline ends. CDR3 residues: CASSYPPANEKLFF. In DNA, the CDR3 is TGTGCCAGCAGTTACCCGCCAGCTAATGAAAAACTGTTTTTT.

The rearrangement uses TRBV4-2 and TRBJ1-1, with TRBD1 identical over 9 bases. The CDR3 is made up of 18 amino acids. The V and J ends lost 3 bases and 1 base, in that order; junction bases with no gene match: 12. Germline V gene sequence: CDR1 LGHNA, CDR2 YNFKEQ. The DNA for the CDR3 is TGTGCCAGCAGCCACGGGCAACACAGGGGGCGTCCGAACACTGAAGCTTTCTTT. As protein: CASSHGQHRGRPNTEAFF.

The CDR3 loop reads CASGDTLNTEAFF. DNA for the CDR3: TGTGCCAGTGGGGACACCCTGAACACTGAAGCTTTCTTT. This chain connects TRBV19 to TRBJ1-1; a weak D match, TRBD1 (6 bases). CDR3 length equals 13 residues. CDR1 LNHDA and CDR2 SQIVND come from the germline V gene (reference sequence). Trimming pared 8 bases from V and 0 bases from J, leaving 10 bases between.

This clone turned up a few times. The chain recombines TRBV18 with TRBJ1-1; no clear D. In germline, CDR1 is KGHSH, CDR2 LQKENI. The V gene lost 3 bases and the J gene lost 5 bases, with 13 bases spanning the gap. The CDR3 runs to 14 residues. CDR3 DNA: TGTGCCAGCTCACCCCACCCGGGTGGGACTGAAGCTTTCTTT. Translating gives CASSPHPGGTEAFF. Complete variable domain (other parts from reference TRBV18 and TRBJ1-1): NAGVMQNPRHLVRRRGQEARLRCSPMKGHSHVYWYRQLPEEGLKFMVYLQKENIIDESGMPKERFSAEFPKEGPSILRIQQVVRGDSAAYFCASSPHPGGTEAFFGQGTRLTVV.

This chain joins TRBV5-1 and TRBJ2-7, with D possibly matching TRBD2 (6 bases). Trimming removed 3 bases at V and 5 bases at J, with 21 bases between. Germline CDR1 and CDR2: SGHRS and YFSETQ. CDR3 size: 16 residues. The CDR3 DNA reads as TGCGCCAGCAGCTCCGTTCTCGGGGGTGGGTTCGACGAGCAGTACTTC. Translation: CASSSVLGGGFDEQYF.

This chain uses TRBV11-1 with TRBJ2-3, with 8 bases fitting TRBD1. CDR1 SGHAT and CDR2 FQDESV come from the germline V gene (reference sequence). The CDR3 loop spans 16 amino acids. The ends lost 5 bases at V and 4 bases at J; junction bases unmatched: 11. The CDR3 nucleotides read TGTGCCAGCAGCCCCCGGGACAGGTCTTATTCAGATACGCAGTATTTT. It encodes CASSPRDRSYSDTQYF.

The CDR3 region is CSAGLITEAFF. The CDR3 nucleotides read TGCAGTGCCGGCCTCATCACTGAAGCTTTCTTT. The V gene is TRBV20-1, the J gene TRBJ1-1; D gene unclear. V lost 6 bases, J lost 4 bases, and 9 bases lay in between. CDR3 size: 11 residues. Germline lookup yields CDR1 DFQATT and CDR2 SNEGSKA (reference sequence).

V gene TRBV28 combines with J gene TRBJ2-7; TRBD2 matches at 11 bases. This CDR3 has 16 amino acids. V was pared by 5 bases and J by 0 bases, with 6 bases of the junction left unmatched. Per germline, CDR1 MDHEN and CDR2 SYDVKM. The CDR3 DNA is TGTGCCAGCAGTGCCGCTAGCGGGGGGAGCTCCTACGAGCAGTACTTC. Residues: CASSAASGGSSYEQYF.

The V and J genes are TRBV30 and TRBJ2-7; no clear D. Trimming stripped 4 bases from V and 1 base from J, with 14 bases between. The germline gives CDR1 GTSNPN, CDR2 SVGIG (reference sequence). The CDR3 sequence is 14 residues long. The CDR3 sequence: CAWKIPSASYEQYF. CDR3 DNA sequence: TGTGCCTGGAAGATCCCGAGCGCATCCTACGAGCAGTACTTC.